This TCR beta chain was observed in a study of T cell responses to AZD1222 COVID-19 vaccine. Study-wide context: Both about-4-week and about-12-week second-dose recipients were combined.

CDR3 length equals 15 residues. V was clipped by 0 bases and J by 6 bases, with 12 bases between them. Per the germline V gene, CDR1 is MNHNY and CDR2 is SVGAGI (reference sequence). Measured with immunoSEQ multiplex PCR; TCRdb has only the in-frame clones, and not every one. Counted here are over 150,000 clones, roughly nine tenths occurring once; the ten biggest clones make up about 2.8%. Points on this clone: The antigen remains unidentified.

General study results and limits: In the spike-specific TCR repertoire, nearly half reportedly target unmutated variant regions. Spike-specific TCR breadth and depth grew following two AZD1222 doses.

The chain employs TRBV6-6 and TRBJ1-5; D is unresolved. This sequence was found in an adult in good health. Here the sequenced sample was peripheral blood, taken on day 0 of AZD1222 vaccination. CDR3 sequence reads: CASSYSVGLGQPQHF. DNA for the CDR3: TGTGCCAGCAGTTACTCAGTGGGATTGGGTCAGCCCCAGCATTTT.